The rows below give T cell receptor beta chains drawn from one sample of a study of shared clonotypes between healthy human individuals. TCRdb's copy holds only in-frame clones and misses some; the assay was immunoSEQ multiplex PCR. The table has roughly 1,500,000 clones, less than 99% seen once. Sequencing was done on a sample of naive CD4+ T cells sorted from blood. The receptors come from a man younger than 45 in good health. Each CDR3 is given with its conserved first and last residue. Fields, in order: J gene, V gene, D gene, CDR3 length, clone size, CDR3 DNA, CDR3 protein. The D gene is left open where the match is weak. Clone size, where shown, is once, few, many, or a class for clones that have expanded.

TRBJ1-5,TRBV2,-,15,-,TGTGCCAGCAGTGTTGGGGGGGGGAGCAATCAGCCCCAGCATTTT,CASSVGGGSNQPQHF
TRBJ2-5,TRBV2,TRBD1,12,once,TGTGCCAGCAGTACAGGGGGAGAGACCCAGTACTTC,CASSTGGETQYF
TRBJ2-7,TRBV11-2,TRBD2,16,-,TGTGCCAGCAGCTTAAGACTAGCGGGAGCGGTTTACGAGCAGTACTTC,CASSLRLAGAVYEQYF
TRBJ2-6,TRBV2,-,17,-,TGTGCCAGCATCCGGATACAGGGTACCTCTGGGGCCAACGTCCTGACTTTC,CASIRIQGTSGANVLTF
TRBJ2-7,TRBV5-1,-,13,-,TGCGCCAGCAGTCCCGGGACAAATAACGAGCAGTACTTC,CASSPGTNNEQYF
TRBJ2-7,TRBV7-2,-,15,-,TGTGCCAGCAGCTCGTTCCCTGGGAGGGGGTACGAGCAGTACTTC,CASSSFPGRGYEQYF
TRBJ1-1,TRBV18,-,17,-,TGTGCCAGCTCACCAAGGATGTTGGAGAGCGGATTCGCTGAAGCTTTCTTT,CASSPRMLESGFAEAFF
TRBJ2-2,TRBV19,-,12,-,TGTGCCAGTAGTATAGCCACCGGGGAGCTGTTTTTT,CASSIATGELFF
TRBJ2-5,TRBV28,-,16,-,-,CASSTSHGHSRETQYF
TRBJ2-1,TRBV18,-,20,-,TGTGCCAGCTCACGCAGGACAGTAACAGGTTCTACCGGCTCCTACAATGAGCAGTTCTTC,CASSRRTVTGSTGSYNEQFF
TRBJ2-3,TRBV10-3,-,11,-,TGTGCCATCAGACGAGGAGATACGCAGTATTTT,CAIRRGDTQYF
TRBJ2-7,TRBV6-1,-,13,-,TGTGCCAGCGATTCACAGGGAACGTTTCGGGAGTACTTC,CASDSQGTFREYF
TRBJ1-2,TRBV27,TRBD1,15,-,TGTGCCAGCAGGTCAACCGGGACAGGGCTCTATGGCTACACCTTC,CASRSTGTGLYGYTF
TRBJ2-7,TRBV28,-,14,-,TGTGCCAGCAGTTTGGCGGGTGAGAACTACGAGCAGTACTTC,CASSLAGENYEQYF
TRBJ2-7,TRBV28,TRBD2,16,-,TGTGCCAGCAGTTTCTATCCGGTGGCGGGGGGCTACGAGCAGTACTTC,CASSFYPVAGGYEQYF
TRBJ2-1,TRBV9,TRBD2,14,-,TGTGCCAGCAGCGTAGTACTAGCGGGGAATGAGCAGTTCTTC,CASSVVLAGNEQFF
TRBJ2-7,TRBV12-2,-,18,-,TGTGCAAGCCATCTTAGCTGCAAGGGCCCTAAAGGGGTTCGCGAGCAGTACTTC,CASHLSCKGPKGVREQYF
TRBJ2-3,TRBV9,-,16,-,TGTGCCAGCAGCGTACAGGGAGAACCGTTGGTAGATACGCAGTATTTT,CASSVQGEPLVDTQYF
TRBJ2-7,TRBV5-1,-,16,once,TGCGCCAGCAGCTTGGGCTTATGGCCCCCTTCCTACGAGCAGTACTTC,CASSLGLWPPSYEQYF
TRBJ2-7,TRBV5-1,-,13,-,TGCGCCAGCAGCTTAGCGGACCCTTGGGAGCAGTACTTC,CASSLADPWEQYF
TRBJ2-3,TRBV2,-,15,-,TGTGCCAGCAGTGAAGCGGGAGGGGGCGCAGATACGCAGTATTTT,CASSEAGGGADTQYF
TRBJ2-2,TRBV7-9,-,14,-,TGTGCCAGCAGCCTCTTTGGGGACACCGGGGAGCTGTTTTTT,CASSLFGDTGELFF
TRBJ2-7,TRBV29-1,-,14,-,TGCAGCGTTGAATTAGGCGGGGCAAGATACGAGCAGTACTTC,CSVELGGARYEQYF
TRBJ2-1,TRBV4-2,-,16,-,TGTGCCAGCAGCCCGGGGGCTAGCGCGGCTGACAATGAGCAGTTCTTC,CASSPGASAADNEQFF
TRBJ1-2,TRBV5-4,TRBD1,15,-,TGTGCCAGCAGCCCGGGACAGGGGTCAAACTATGGCTACACCTTC,CASSPGQGSNYGYTF
TRBJ2-7,TRBV4-2,TRBD1,14,-,TGTGCCAGCAGCTCCCGACAGGGGACCTACGAGCAGTACTTC,CASSSRQGTYEQYF
TRBJ2-7,TRBV23-1,TRBD1,14,-,TGCGCCAGCAGTGTAAGAGACAGGGCGGATGGGCAGTACTTC,CASSVRDRADGQYF
TRBJ1-1,TRBV28,-,15,-,TGTGCCAGCAGATTTGGCAGTCTTATGAACACTGAAGCTTTCTTT,CASRFGSLMNTEAFF
TRBJ2-5,TRBV29-1,-,18,once,TGCAGCGTTGCAGGACAGACTCGCCCGGGACTCCCTCAAGAGACCCAGTACTTC,CSVAGQTRPGLPQETQYF
TRBJ2-5,TRBV5-4,TRBD2,15,-,TGTGCCAGCAGCTTTTCCGGACTAGCTAGAGAGACCCAGTACTTC,CASSFSGLARETQYF
TRBJ1-5,TRBV6-1,TRBD1,17,-,TGTGCCAGCAGTGCACCCCCGGGGACAGGGAATAGTCAGCCCCAGCATTTT,CASSAPPGTGNSQPQHF
TRBJ2-7,TRBV18,TRBD2,14,-,TGTGCCAGCTCACCCCCACTAGCGGAGTACGAGCAGTACTTC,CASSPPLAEYEQYF
TRBJ2-5,TRBV5-1,TRBD1,13,-,TGCGCCAGCCTGGGACAGGGACAAGAGACCCAGTACTTC,CASLGQGQETQYF
TRBJ2-1,TRBV29-1,TRBD2,12,-,TGCAGCGTTGAGGGGGGAGGGCCAGGGCAGTTCTTC,CSVEGGGPGQFF
TRBJ2-1,TRBV9,-,14,once,TGTGCCAGCAGCTCCTTGACAGGAGAGGCTGAGCAGTTCTTC,CASSSLTGEAEQFF
TRBJ2-7,TRBV6-5,TRBD2,14,-,TGTGCCAGCAGTCCTTCCGGGACTAGATACGAGCAGTACTTC,CASSPSGTRYEQYF
TRBJ2-3,TRBV7-3,-,16,-,TGTGCCAGCAGCCTCGCTGGGGGATTGGGCACAGATACGCAGTATTTT,CASSLAGGLGTDTQYF
TRBJ2-1,TRBV9,TRBD2,17,-,TGTGCCAGCAGCGTAGATGTGGGACTATCCCCCTACAATGAGCAGTTCTTC,CASSVDVGLSPYNEQFF
TRBJ1-2,TRBV29-1,-,12,-,TGCAGCGTAAGGGGTATATCCTATGGCTACACCTTC,CSVRGISYGYTF